This T cell receptor (beta chain) was obtained from a study of T cell repertoires in cytomegalovirus infection (dated by TCRdb to the late 2010s). With regard to the full study: Because public TCR beta signatures pointed to carriage of CMV infection together with the matching HLA type, the HLA type of each donor mattered for the analysis. Summary of the overall study and its limitations: In both this cohort and an independent roughly 350-donor cohort, the cumulative frequency of public TCR beta family members distinguished carriers of CMV infection plus the relevant HLA type. In the ex vivo response, HLA-C-restricted CMV-specific TCR beta clonotypes were dominant, and in two of eight donors the single most frequent clonotype came from this HLA-C-restricted group.

The sequencing machine was an Illumina HiSeq 1500. TCRdb took the public reads, trimmed them with fastp at Q25, ran MiXCR for clone calling and kept in-frame beta chains. Each CDR3 protein appears once, grouped with its most common genes and DNA. The sample table shows 250,000 or so distinct CDR3 sequences, and more than 15% are seen once. Together, the top ten hold around 43% of the sample. In regard to this clonotype: Its recognized antigen is unknown. There are no base qualities to consult, and no much larger clone falls within one base.

Sequencing was performed on CD8+ T cells from PBMCs. The clonotype was recovered from a human donor in good health (CMV status not recorded). Some clones in this sample may be carry-over from other donors' samples.

Here the CDR3 is given as CASGTTPNSYEQYF. The base sequence is TGTGCCAGCGGGACGACCCCAAACTCCTACGAGCAGTACTTC. This chain joins TRBV3-1 to TRBJ2-7; the D call could be TRBD1 or TRBD2, with each sharing 5 bases. The CDR3 holds 14 amino acids from the cysteine to the phenylalanine. Solely the CDR3 DNA is kept, with 42 bases framed from the first base. Per the germline V gene (reference sequence), LGHDT is the CDR1 and YNNKEL is the CDR2. Deletion took 8 bases off V and 0 bases off J, with a span of 14 bases between the germline ends.